This T cell receptor (beta chain) appears in the sequencing data of a study of CD8+ T cells in alopecia areata. RNA was isolated and reverse transcribed to cDNA, the sequencing template. This table comes from immunoSEQ multiplex PCR, and its TCRdb copy is limited to in-frame clones, with some not included. In the table there are about 64,000 clones, roughly 40% of which are singletons. About this clone: Its antigen remains unidentified.

General study results and limits: The study also sequences resident alphabeta T cells of normal skin in scalp samples.

Per the germline V gene, CDR1 is GTSNPN and CDR2 is SVGIG (reference sequence). J gave up 5 bases and V 2 bases, and 3 bases lay outside the gene matches. This CDR3 is 14 amino acids long. This receptor was obtained from a human donor with alopecia areata. Sample: NKG2D-low CD8+ T cells sorted from blood. This rearrangement joins TRBV30 to TRBJ2-7, with TRBD2 matching 13 bases. CDR3 protein: CAWSWTSGSDEQYF. The CDR3 region has the DNA TGTGCCTGGAGTTGGACTAGCGGGAGCGACGAGCAGTACTTC.